This T cell receptor (beta chain) was recovered during a study of T cell changes during pregnancy in multiple sclerosis. CDR1 and CDR2 (germline): PRHDT, FYEKMQ (reference sequence). The CDR3 loop spans 12 amino acids. The ends were cut back, 5 bases at V and 5 bases at J, with 7 bases in the middle. Method: immunoSEQ multiplex PCR; TCRdb's copy keeps in-frame clones and lacks some. This sample carries under 55,000 clones, approximately 91% of them seen once, and the ten largest clones take 10% to 13%. The rearrangement uses TRBV13 and TRBJ2-1; D ambiguous. Here the sequenced sample was CD8+ T cells from peripheral blood mononuclear cells, taken after pregnancy. The receptor comes from a female donor with multiple sclerosis, enrolled in a pregnancy study. CDR3 loop: CASSLNNNEQFF. The CDR3 DNA reads TGTGCCAGCAGCCTAAATAACAATGAGCAGTTCTTC.